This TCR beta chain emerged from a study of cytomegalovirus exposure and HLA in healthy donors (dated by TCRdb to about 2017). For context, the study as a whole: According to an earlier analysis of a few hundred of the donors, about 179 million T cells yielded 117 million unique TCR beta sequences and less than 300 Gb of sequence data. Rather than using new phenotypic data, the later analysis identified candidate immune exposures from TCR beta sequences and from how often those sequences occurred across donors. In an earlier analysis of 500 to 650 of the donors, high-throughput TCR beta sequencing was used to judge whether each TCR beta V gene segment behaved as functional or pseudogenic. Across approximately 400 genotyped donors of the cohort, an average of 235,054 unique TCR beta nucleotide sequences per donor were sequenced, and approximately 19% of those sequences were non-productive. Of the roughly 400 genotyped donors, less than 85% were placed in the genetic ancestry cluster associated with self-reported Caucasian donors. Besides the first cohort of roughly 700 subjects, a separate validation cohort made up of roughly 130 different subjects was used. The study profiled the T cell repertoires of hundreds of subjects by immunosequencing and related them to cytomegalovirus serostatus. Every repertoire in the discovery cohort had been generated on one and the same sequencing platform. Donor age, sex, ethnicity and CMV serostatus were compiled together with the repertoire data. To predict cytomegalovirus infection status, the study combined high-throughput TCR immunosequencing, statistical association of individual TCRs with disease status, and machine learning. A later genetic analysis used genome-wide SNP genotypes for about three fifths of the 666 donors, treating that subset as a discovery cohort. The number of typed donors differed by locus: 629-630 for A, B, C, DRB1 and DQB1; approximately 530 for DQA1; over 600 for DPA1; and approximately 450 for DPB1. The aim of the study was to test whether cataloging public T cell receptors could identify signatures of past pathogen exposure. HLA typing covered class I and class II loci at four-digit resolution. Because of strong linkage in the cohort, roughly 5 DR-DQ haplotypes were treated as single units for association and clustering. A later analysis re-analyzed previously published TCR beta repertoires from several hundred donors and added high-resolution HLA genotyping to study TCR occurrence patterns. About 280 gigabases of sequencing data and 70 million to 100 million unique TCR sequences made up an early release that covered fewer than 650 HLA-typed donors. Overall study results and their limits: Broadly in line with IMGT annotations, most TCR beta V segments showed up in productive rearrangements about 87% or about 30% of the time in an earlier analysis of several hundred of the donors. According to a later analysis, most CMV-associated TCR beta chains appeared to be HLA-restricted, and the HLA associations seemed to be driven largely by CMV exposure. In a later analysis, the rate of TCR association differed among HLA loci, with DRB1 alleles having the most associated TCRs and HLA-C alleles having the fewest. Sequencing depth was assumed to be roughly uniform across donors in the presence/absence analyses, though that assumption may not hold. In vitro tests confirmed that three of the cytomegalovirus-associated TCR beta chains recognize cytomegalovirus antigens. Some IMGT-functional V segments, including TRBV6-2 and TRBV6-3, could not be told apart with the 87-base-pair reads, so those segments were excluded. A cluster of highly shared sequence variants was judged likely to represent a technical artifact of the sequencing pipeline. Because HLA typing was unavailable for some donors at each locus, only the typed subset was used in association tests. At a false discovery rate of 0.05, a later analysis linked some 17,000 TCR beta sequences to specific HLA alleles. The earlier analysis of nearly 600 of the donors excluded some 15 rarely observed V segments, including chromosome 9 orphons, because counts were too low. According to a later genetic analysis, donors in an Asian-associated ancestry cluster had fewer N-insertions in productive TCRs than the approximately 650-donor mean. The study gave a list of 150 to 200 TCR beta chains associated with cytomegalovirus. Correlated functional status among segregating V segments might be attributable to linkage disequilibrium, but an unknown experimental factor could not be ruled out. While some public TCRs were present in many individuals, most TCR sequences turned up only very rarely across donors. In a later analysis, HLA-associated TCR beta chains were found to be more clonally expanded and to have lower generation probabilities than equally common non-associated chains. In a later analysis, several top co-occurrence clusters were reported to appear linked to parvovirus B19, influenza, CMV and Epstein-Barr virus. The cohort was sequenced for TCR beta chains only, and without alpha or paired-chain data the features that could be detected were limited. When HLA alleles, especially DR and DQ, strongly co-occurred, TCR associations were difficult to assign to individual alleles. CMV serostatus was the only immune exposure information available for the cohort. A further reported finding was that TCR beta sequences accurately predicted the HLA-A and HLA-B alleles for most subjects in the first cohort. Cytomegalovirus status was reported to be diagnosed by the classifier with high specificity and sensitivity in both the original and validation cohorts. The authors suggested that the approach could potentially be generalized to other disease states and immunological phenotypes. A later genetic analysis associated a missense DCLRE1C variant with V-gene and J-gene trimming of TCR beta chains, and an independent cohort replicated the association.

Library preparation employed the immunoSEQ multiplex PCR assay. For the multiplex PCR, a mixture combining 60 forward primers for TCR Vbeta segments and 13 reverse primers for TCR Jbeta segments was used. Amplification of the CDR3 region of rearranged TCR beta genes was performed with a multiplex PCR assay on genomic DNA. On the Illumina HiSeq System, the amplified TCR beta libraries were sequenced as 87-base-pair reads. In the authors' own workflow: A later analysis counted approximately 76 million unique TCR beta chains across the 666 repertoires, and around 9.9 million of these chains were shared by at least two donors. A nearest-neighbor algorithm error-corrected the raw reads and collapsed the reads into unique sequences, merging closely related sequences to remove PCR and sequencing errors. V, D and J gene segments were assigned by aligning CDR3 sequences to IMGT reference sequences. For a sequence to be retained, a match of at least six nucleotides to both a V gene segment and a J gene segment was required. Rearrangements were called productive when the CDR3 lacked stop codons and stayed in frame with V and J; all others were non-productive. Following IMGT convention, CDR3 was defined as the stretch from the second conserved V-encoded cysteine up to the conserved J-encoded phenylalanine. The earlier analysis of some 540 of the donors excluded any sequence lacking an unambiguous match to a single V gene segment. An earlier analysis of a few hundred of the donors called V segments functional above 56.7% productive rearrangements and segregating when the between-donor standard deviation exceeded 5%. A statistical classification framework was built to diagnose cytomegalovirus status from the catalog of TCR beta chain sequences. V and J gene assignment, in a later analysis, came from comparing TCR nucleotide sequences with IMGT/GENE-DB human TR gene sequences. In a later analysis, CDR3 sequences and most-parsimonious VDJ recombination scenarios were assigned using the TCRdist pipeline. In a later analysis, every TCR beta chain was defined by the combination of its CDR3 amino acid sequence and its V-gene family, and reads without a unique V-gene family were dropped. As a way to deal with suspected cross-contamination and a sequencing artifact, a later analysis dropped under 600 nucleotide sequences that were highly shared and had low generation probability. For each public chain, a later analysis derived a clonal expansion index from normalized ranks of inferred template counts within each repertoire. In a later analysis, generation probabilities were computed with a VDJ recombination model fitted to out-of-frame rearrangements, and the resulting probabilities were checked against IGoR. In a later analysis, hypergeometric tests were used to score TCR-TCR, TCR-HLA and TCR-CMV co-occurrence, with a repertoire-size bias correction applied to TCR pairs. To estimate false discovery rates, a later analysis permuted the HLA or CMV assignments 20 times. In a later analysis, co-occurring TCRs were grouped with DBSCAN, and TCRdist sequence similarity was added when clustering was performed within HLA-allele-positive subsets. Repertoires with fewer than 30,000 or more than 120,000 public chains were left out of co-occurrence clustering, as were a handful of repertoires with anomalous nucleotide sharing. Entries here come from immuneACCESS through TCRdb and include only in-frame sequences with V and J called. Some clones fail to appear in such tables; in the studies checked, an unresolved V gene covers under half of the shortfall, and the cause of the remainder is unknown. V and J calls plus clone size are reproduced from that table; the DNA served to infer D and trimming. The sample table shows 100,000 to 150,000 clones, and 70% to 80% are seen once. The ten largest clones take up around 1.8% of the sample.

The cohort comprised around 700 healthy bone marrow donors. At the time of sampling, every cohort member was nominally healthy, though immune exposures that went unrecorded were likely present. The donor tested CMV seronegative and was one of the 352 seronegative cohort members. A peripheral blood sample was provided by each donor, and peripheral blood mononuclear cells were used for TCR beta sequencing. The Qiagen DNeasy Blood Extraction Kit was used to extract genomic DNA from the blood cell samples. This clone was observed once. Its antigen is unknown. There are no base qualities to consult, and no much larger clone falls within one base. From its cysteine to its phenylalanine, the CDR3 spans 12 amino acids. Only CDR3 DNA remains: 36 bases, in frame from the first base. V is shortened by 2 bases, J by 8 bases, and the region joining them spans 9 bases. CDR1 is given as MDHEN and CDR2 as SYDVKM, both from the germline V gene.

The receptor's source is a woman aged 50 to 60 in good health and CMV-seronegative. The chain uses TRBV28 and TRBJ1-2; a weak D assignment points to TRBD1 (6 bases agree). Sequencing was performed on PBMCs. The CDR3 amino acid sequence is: CASSLRQGGYTF. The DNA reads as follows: TGTGCCAGCAGTTTACGGCAGGGGGGCTACACCTTC.